Reported below is one T cell receptor (beta chain). Its antigen is undetermined. PCR was run on genomic DNA. Multiplex PCR with 30 forward and 13 reverse primers amplified the TCR beta CDR3. A single record per CDR3 protein comes from TCRdb applying MiXCR to the multiplex PCR reads. This sample yields a few hundred thousand distinct CDR3 sequences, of which 47% are seen a single time; roughly 13% belongs to the top ten. The entry originates in a study of type 1 and type 2 diabetes patients. Study as a whole: From PBMCs, CD4+ and CD8+ T cells were isolated by magnetic microbeads.

Diabetic patients met standard criteria for type 1 or type 2 diabetes. The CDR3 contains 12 residues. Germline assignment: CDR1 MNHEY and CDR2 SVGAGI. The germline V and J ends were trimmed by 8 bases and 10 bases, with 12 bases remaining between them. Study-wide points: In type 2 diabetes, highly-expanded CD4+ clones took a median roughly 3.9% of reads. Type 2 diabetes repertoires were more diverse than type 1 diabetes repertoires.

The source material was peripheral blood mononuclear cells (PBMCs). The rearrangement links TRBV6-5 to TRBJ1-6, with D perhaps matching TRBD1 (6 bases). The sequence was collected from a man between 18 and 35 years old with type 2 diabetes. The CDR3 spells CASGQGSSPLHF. In nucleotides, the CDR3 is TGTGCCAGCGGTCAGGGGAGCTCACCCCTCCACTTT.